Listed here are 3 T cell receptor beta chains from one sample, sequenced in a study of T-cell reconstitution after alpha-beta-depleted transplantation in children. Preparation of the TCRbeta library involved a method that used unique molecular identifiers. TCRdb used MiXCR to reprocess the PCR reads, holding one entry per CDR3 protein. The sample yields 900,000 or so distinct CDR3 sequences, 16% seen once. The starting material was PBMCs, mostly from graft donor cells, obtained 360 days after TCRalphabeta/CD19-depleted stem cell transplant. The receptors were gathered from a male patient younger than 18 who had a stem cell transplant for acute lymphoblastic leukemia, so the T cells may come from the graft donor.

The chain employs TRBV19 and TRBJ2-7; D may correspond to TRBD1 or TRBD2 (5 bases each). This CDR3 has 15 amino acids. V was pared by 3 bases and J by 3 bases, with 15 bases between. In germline, CDR1 is LNHDA, CDR2 SQIVND (reference sequence). CDR3 residues: CASSMGVVPSYEQYF. CDR3 in DNA: TGTGCCAGTAGTATGGGGGTAGTCCCGAGCTACGAGCAGTACTTC.

This clonotype was detected only a few times. The V and J genes are TRBV10-1 and TRBJ2-7, with no clear D. V lost 0 bases, J lost 5 bases, and 14 bases lay in between. Germline lookup yields CDR1 WNHNN and CDR2 SYGVQD (reference sequence). The CDR3 has 15 amino acids. The CDR3 sequence: CASSESWESENEQYF. In DNA, the CDR3 is TGCGCCAGCAGTGAGTCCTGGGAATCTGAGAACGAGCAGTACTTC.

J is TRBJ2-5 and V is TRBV27, with 13 bases identical to TRBD2. J gave up 3 bases and V 4 bases, and 5 bases lay outside the gene matches. Germline V CDR1 and CDR2: MNHEY, SMNVEV (reference sequence). The CDR3 has 16 amino acids. The CDR3 loop reads CASSYPGLAGEETQYF. The DNA of the CDR3 is TGTGCCAGCAGTTATCCCGGACTAGCGGGAGAAGAGACCCAGTACTTC.